A single sample gave rise to the 23 T cell receptor beta chains below, sequenced in a study of CD8 T cells in Susac syndrome. It was with random hexamers that roughly 0.5 to 1 ug RNA was reverse transcribed. TCRdb re-called the immunoSEQ multiplex PCR reads through MiXCR, storing one row per CDR3 protein. The data hold about 150,000 distinct CDR3 sequences, with over 85% observed a single time. Sequenced sample: CD8+ T cells from PBMCs. The receptors shown here come from a human donor with multiple sclerosis.

The chain carries TRBV6-2 or TRBV6-3 and TRBJ1-1; a possible D gene is TRBD1 (5 bases). CDR1 is MNHEY, CDR2 SVGEGT, per germline. This CDR3 has 14 amino acids. V shed 0 bases and J shed 8 bases, with 13 bases lying between them. CDR3 nucleotides: TGTGCCAGCAGTTACTCGAAGTTCCGACAGGAAGCTTTCTTT. Translated: CASSYSKFRQEAFF.

V usage is TRBV28 and J usage is TRBJ2-6; 8 bases are shared with TRBD1. The CDR3 totals 18 residues. V lost 11 bases and J lost 2; bases outside the gene matches: 17. The V gene's germline CDR1 is MDHEN and CDR2 SYDVKM. The CDR3 loop is CAGGPKTGVGPGANVLTF. The DNA for the CDR3 is TGTGCCGGCGGGCCAAAGACAGGGGTGGGACCTGGGGCCAACGTCCTGACTTTC.

The chain joins TRBV9 to TRBJ1-1; the D gene is possibly TRBD1 (6 bases). Per germline, CDR1 SGDLS and CDR2 YYNGEE. The CDR3 length is 15 residues. V was pared by 0 bases and J by 0 bases, with 9 bases between. CDR3 bases: TGTGCCAGCAGCGTAGGGGCAGGGGTGAACACTGAAGCTTTCTTT. As protein: CASSVGAGVNTEAFF.

V gene TRBV27 combines with J gene TRBJ1-6, with D unresolved. Between the trimmed V and J ends, which lost 5 bases and 0 bases, there was a span of 14 bases. CDR3 length equals 17 residues. Germline CDR1 MNHEY, CDR2 SMNVEV (reference sequence). The CDR3 region is CASSALGRSSYNSPLHF. CDR3 bases: TGTGCCAGCAGTGCCCTTGGACGGAGCTCCTATAATTCACCCCTCCACTTT.

The CDR3 bases are TGTGCCACCGCTTCTTTAGGCAATCAGCCCCAGCATTTT. Protein product: CATASLGNQPQHF. The chain has TRBV27 and TRBJ1-5; D uncertain. Germline CDR1 MNHEY, CDR2 SMNVEV (reference sequence). Trimming left V 10 bases short and J 2 bases short, with 12 bases between. The CDR3 spans 13 residues.

The rearrangement links TRBV24-1 to TRBJ2-3; possibly TRBD1 or TRBD2 for D (6 bases each). V gave up 6 bases and J gave up 0 bases, with 12 bases separating them. There are 15 residues in the CDR3. Per the germline V gene, CDR1 is KGHDR and CDR2 is SFDVKD. CDR3 DNA sequence: TGTGCCACCAGTTCTGGAGGGGGAAGCACAGATACGCAGTATTTT. Translation: CATSSGGGSTDTQYF.

V is TRBV5-6 and J is TRBJ2-1, with D perhaps given as TRBD1 or TRBD2 (5 bases each). Per germline, CDR1 SGHDT and CDR2 YYEEEE. The CDR3 is 13 residues long. V lost 3 bases, J lost 8 bases, and 12 bases lay in between. CDR3 in DNA: TGTGCCAGCAGCTACCCCGGGGCCTATGAGCAGTTCTTC. Encoded protein: CASSYPGAYEQFF. Filled out from reference TRBV5-6 and TRBJ2-1, the complete variable domain reads DAGVTQSPTHLIKTRGQQVTLRCSPKSGHDTVSWYQQALGQGPQFIFQYYEEEERQRGNFPDRFSGHQFPNYSSELNVNALLLGDSALYLCASSYPGAYEQFFGPGTRLTVL.

J is TRBJ2-7 and V is TRBV7-9; TRBD1 matches 10 bases. The V gene end was trimmed by 3 bases and the J gene end by 6 bases; junction bases not matched to a gene: 8. Germline assignment: CDR1 SEHNR and CDR2 FQNEAQ (reference sequence). The CDR3 loop spans 15 amino acids. The DNA for the CDR3 is TGTGCCAGCAGCTTTGGCTCGGGACAGGGGATCGAGCAGTACTTC. As protein: CASSFGSGQGIEQYF.

The CDR3 DNA reads as TGTGCCAGCCATCGGTACCTAAATGAAAAACTGTTTTTT. Translating it yields CASHRYLNEKLFF. This sequence joins TRBV25-1 and TRBJ1-4; no clear D. There are 13 residues in the CDR3. V gave up 8 bases and J gave up 5 bases, with 12 bases separating them. The germline V gene has CDR1 MGHDK and CDR2 SYGVNS.

The V and J genes are TRBV2 and TRBJ2-3; D not certain. Trimming stripped 7 bases from V and 0 bases from J, with 14 bases between. Germline CDR1 SNHLY, CDR2 FYNNEI. This CDR3 is built from 15 residues. CDR3 sequence (DNA): TGTGCCAGCAATACCCCGGTCGGGAGCACAGATACGCAGTATTTT. Translating gives CASNTPVGSTDTQYF.

The chain is built from TRBV4-1 and TRBJ1-3; tentatively, D is TRBD1 (5 bases). The CDR3 runs 16 residues. CDR1 and CDR2 (germline): MGHRA, YSYEKL. Deletions cut 2 bases from V and 9 bases from J, with 20 bases between. The CDR3 DNA reads TGCGCCAGCAGCCAAATGACAGAGTCCCTGGGGAGCACCATATATTTT. Protein: CASSQMTESLGSTIYF.

The chain combines TRBV5-6 with TRBJ1-2, with 12 bases that match TRBD1. The germline gives CDR1 SGHDT, CDR2 YYEEEE. The CDR3 has 17 residues. V was pared by 6 bases and J by 7 bases, with 16 bases of the junction left unmatched. CDR3 DNA: TGTGCCAGCACCCTCGGAGGGACAGGGGGCGTTTTGGGTGGCTACACCTTC. Translation: CASTLGGTGGVLGGYTF.

The chain uses TRBV3-1 and TRBJ1-3; 7 positions match TRBD1. Germline loops: CDR1 LGHDT, CDR2 YNNKEL (reference sequence). The CDR3 has 15 amino acids. J was trimmed by 3 bases and V by 4 bases; bases with no gene match: 6. This CDR3 is CASSPLTGDGNTIYF. In nucleotides, the CDR3 is TGTGCCAGCAGCCCCCTTACAGGGGATGGAAACACCATATATTTT.

The chain recombines TRBV9 with TRBJ2-3, with 10 nucleotides matching TRBD2. V dropped 0 bases and J dropped 2; count of bases not matched to a gene: 3. Germline loops: CDR1 SGDLS, CDR2 YYNGEE. The CDR3 extends over 16 amino acids. The CDR3 here is CASSVASGGLTDTQYF. In DNA, the CDR3 is TGTGCCAGCAGCGTAGCTAGCGGGGGTCTCACAGATACGCAGTATTTT.

The chain uses TRBV6-4 and TRBJ2-1, with TRBD2 matching 14 bases. V dropped 0 bases and J dropped 9; count of bases not matched to a gene: 1. Germline V gene lookup returns CDR1 MRHNA and CDR2 SNTAGT. There are 15 residues in the CDR3. The CDR3 reads CASSDSTSGGAEQFF. DNA for the CDR3: TGTGCCAGCAGTGACTCGACTAGCGGGGGGGCTGAGCAGTTCTTC.

A single count supports this clonotype. The chain uses TRBV30 and TRBJ1-2; D gene uncertain. V was clipped by 2 bases and J by 6 bases, with 7 bases between them. Germline V gene data show CDR1 as GTSNPN and CDR2 as SVGIG (reference sequence). The CDR3 sequence is 11 residues long. The CDR3 loop reads CAWSYENGYTF. CDR3 DNA: TGTGCCTGGAGTTATGAGAATGGCTACACCTTC.

The chain employs TRBV20-1 and TRBJ2-3; D possibly corresponds to TRBD1 (6 bases). Deletions cut 2 bases from V and 4 bases from J, with 13 bases between. In germline, CDR1 is DFQATT, CDR2 SNEGSKA (reference sequence). The CDR3 has 14 amino acids. The DNA of the CDR3 is TGCAGTGCTAGATTGGAACAGGGACCAGATACGCAGTATTTT. Amino acids: CSARLEQGPDTQYF.

V is TRBV7-8 and J is TRBJ1-2; D is possibly TRBD1 (6 bases). V gave up 0 bases and J gave up 6 bases, with 17 bases separating them. The CDR3 contains 16 residues. CDR1 and CDR2 from the germline V gene are SGHVS and FQNEAQ. The CDR3 nucleotides read TGTGCCAGCAGCTTAGCGCTGGGGGGCGGTGTAGATGGCTACACCTTC. This codes for CASSLALGGGVDGYTF.

The V and J genes are TRBV14 and TRBJ1-1, with D hard to call. Trimming left V 2 bases short and J 1 base short, with 11 bases between. CDR3 length equals 15 residues. Per the germline V gene, CDR1 is SGHDN and CDR2 is FVKESK. Here the CDR3 DNA reads TGTGCCAGCAGCCAAAAAGTATGGGGGAACACTGAAGCTTTCTTT. The encoded protein is CASSQKVWGNTEAFF.

The chain recombines TRBV9 with TRBJ1-1; the D is unclear. Germline V gene data show CDR1 as SGDLS and CDR2 as YYNGEE. The CDR3 contains 14 residues. V lost 4 bases, J lost 2 bases, and 12 bases lay in between. In DNA form, the CDR3 reads TGTGCCAGCAGCCCCCGAGGTAGAAACACTGAAGCTTTCTTT. Protein product: CASSPRGRNTEAFF.

CDR3 DNA: TGTGCCAGCAGCGGGGGGGGAAGTCAGCCCCAGCATTTT. Its protein is CASSGGGSQPQHF. The chain is built from TRBV9 and TRBJ1-5; the D gene is possibly TRBD1 (5 bases). Trimming stripped 3 bases from V and 6 bases from J, with 10 bases between. The length of the CDR3 is 13 residues. The germline V gene has CDR1 SGDLS and CDR2 YYNGEE.

This chain connects TRBV29-1 to TRBJ2-4, with D hard to call. This CDR3 contains 14 residues. The germline CDR1 and CDR2 sequences are SQVTM and ANQGSEA. Trimming stripped 2 bases from V and 0 bases from J, with 8 bases between. CDR3 bases: TGCAGCGTTGAATTGGGGTTAGCCAAAAACATTCAGTACTTC. Translating gives CSVELGLAKNIQYF.

The J gene is TRBJ1-4, the V gene TRBV20-1; D unresolved. CDR1 DFQATT and CDR2 SNEGSKA come from the germline V gene (reference sequence). Trimming removed 3 bases at V and 0 bases at J, with 5 bases between. The CDR3 has 13 residues. CDR3 nucleotides: TGCAGTGCTAGTTGGTCAACTAATGAAAAACTGTTTTTT. Translating it yields CSASWSTNEKLFF.